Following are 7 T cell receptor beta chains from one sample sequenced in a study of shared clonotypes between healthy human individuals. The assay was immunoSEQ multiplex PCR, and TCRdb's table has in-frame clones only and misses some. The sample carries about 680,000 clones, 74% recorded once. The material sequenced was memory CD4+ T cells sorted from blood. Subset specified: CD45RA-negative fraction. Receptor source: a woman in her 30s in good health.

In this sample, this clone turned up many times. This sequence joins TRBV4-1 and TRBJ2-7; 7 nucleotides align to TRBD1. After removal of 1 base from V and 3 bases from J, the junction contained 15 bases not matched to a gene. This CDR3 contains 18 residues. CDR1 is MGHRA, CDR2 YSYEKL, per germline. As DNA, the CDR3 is TGCGCCAGCAGCCAAGTAATACTAAGACAGGGCTCTCTCTACGAGCAGTACTTC. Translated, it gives CASSQVILRQGSLYEQYF.

In DNA form, the CDR3 reads TGTGCCAGCAGAAAGTGGCAGGGACCCCCAGGGCCCCAGCATTTT. The encoded protein is CASRKWQGPPGPQHF. The J gene is TRBJ1-5, the V gene TRBV16, with D tentatively TRBD1 (5 bases). The length of the CDR3 is 15 residues. Per germline, CDR1 KGHSY and CDR2 FQNENV. V was trimmed by 6 bases and J by 9 bases, leaving 21 bases between them.

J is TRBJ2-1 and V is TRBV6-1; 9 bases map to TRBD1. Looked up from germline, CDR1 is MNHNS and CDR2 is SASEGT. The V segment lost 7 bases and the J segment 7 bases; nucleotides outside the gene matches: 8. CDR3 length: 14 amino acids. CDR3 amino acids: CASISQGAGNEQFF. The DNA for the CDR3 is TGTGCCAGCATATCACAGGGGGCAGGGAATGAGCAGTTCTTC.

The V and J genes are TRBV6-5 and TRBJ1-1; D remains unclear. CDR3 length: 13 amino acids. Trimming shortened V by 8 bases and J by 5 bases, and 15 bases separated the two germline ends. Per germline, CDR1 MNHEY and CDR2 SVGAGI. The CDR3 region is CASFAQGFTEAFF. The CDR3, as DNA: TGTGCCAGCTTTGCTCAAGGGTTTACTGAAGCTTTCTTT.

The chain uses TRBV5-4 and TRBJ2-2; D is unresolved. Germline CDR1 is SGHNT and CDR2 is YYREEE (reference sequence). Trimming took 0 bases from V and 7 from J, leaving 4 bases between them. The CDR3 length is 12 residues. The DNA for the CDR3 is TGTGCCAGCAGCTTGGCGTTCGGGGAGCTGTTTTTT. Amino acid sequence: CASSLAFGELFF.

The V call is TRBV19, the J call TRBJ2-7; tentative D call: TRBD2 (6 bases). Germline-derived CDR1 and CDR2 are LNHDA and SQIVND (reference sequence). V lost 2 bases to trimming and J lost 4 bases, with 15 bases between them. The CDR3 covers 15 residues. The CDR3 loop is CASSIQQEGGYEQYF. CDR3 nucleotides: TGTGCCAGTAGTATACAACAGGAGGGTGGATACGAGCAGTACTTC. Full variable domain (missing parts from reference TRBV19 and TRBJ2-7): DGGITQSPKYLFRKEGQNVTLSCEQNLNHDAMYWYRQDPGQGLRLIYYSQIVNDFQKGDIAEGYSVSREKKESFPLTVTSAQKNPTAFYLCASSIQQEGGYEQYFGPGTRLTVT.

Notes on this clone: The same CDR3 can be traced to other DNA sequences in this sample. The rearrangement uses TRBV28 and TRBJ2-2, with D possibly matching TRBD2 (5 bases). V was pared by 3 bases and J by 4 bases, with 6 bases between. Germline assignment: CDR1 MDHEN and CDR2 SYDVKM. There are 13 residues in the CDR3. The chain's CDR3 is CASSLGSTGELFF. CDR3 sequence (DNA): TGTGCCAGCAGTTTGGGGAGCACCGGGGAGCTGTTTTTT.